The 24 T cell receptor beta chains below all came from one sample that was sequenced in a study of human T cells and chemical hapten exposure. One entry per CDR3 protein, called by TCRdb with MiXCR from the RACE reads. The sample records about 140,000 distinct CDR3 sequences, 12% being singletons. Specified time point: patch test 2, 6 weeks after DPC sensitization. The treatment: therapeutic diphenylcyclopropenone sensitization with weekly scalp DPC. The source material was whole blood, sampled in connection with sensitization to the hapten diphenylcyclopropenone (DPC). Every receptor here comes from a woman between 50 and 59 years old with alopecia areata. Some clones in this sample may be carry-over from other donors' samples.

The rearrangement uses TRBV12-3 or TRBV12-4 and TRBJ2-2; D possibly corresponds to TRBD2 (6 bases). This CDR3 has 17 residues. V lost 0 bases and J lost 6, with 17 bases in between. The CDR3 DNA reads as TGTGCCAGCAGTTTAGCGGGGGGAGTACGGCTCGCCGGGGAGCTGTTTTTT. Translating gives CASSLAGGVRLAGELFF.

V is TRBV19 and J is TRBJ2-7; no clear D. Germline-derived CDR1 and CDR2 are LNHDA and SQIVND (reference sequence). Trimming cost V 3 bases and J 2 bases, with 8 bases left between them. The CDR3 is 13 amino acids. CDR3 in amino acids: CASSIGPPYEQYF. Written as DNA, the CDR3 is TGTGCCAGTAGTATCGGGCCACCCTACGAGCAGTACTTC.

This clonotype was counted between two and nine times. The CDR3 does not close with the conserved phenylalanine or tryptophan, likely indicating a read error. The V gene is TRBV29-1, the J gene TRBJ2-1; no definite D call. CDR3 size: 11 residues. CDR1 is SQVTM, CDR2 ANQGSEA, per germline. Trimming pared 5 bases from V and 6 bases from J, leaving 8 bases between. The CDR3 sequence is CSVIPPNEQFS. CDR3 in DNA: TGCAGCGTTATACCCCCCAATGAGCAGTTCTCC.

This clonotype came up many times. The rearrangement links TRBV2 to TRBJ1-4; D gene ambiguous. Per the germline V gene, CDR1 is SNHLY and CDR2 is FYNNEI. V lost 4 bases to trimming and J lost 0 bases, with 9 bases between them. This CDR3 comprises 15 residues. The CDR3 loop is CASSGRETTNEKLFF. CDR3 DNA: TGTGCCAGCAGTGGCAGAGAAACAACTAATGAAAAACTGTTTTTT.

This clonotype was found a few times. This chain's CDR3 is CASSLVLGGSYEQYF. The CDR3 bases are TGTGCCAGCAGCTTAGTGTTGGGCGGGAGCTACGAGCAGTACTTC. This sequence joins TRBV7-9 and TRBJ2-7; 7 nucleotides match TRBD2. Germline assignment: CDR1 SEHNR and CDR2 FQNEAQ (reference sequence). J was trimmed by 3 bases and V by 1 base; bases with no gene match: 6. This CDR3 has 15 amino acids.

This clonotype was observed a few times. The chain couples TRBV28 to TRBJ1-5, with D maybe TRBD1 (6 bases). The germline gives CDR1 MDHEN, CDR2 SYDVKM. Trimming shortened V by 7 bases and J by 3 bases, and 13 bases separated the two germline ends. This CDR3 has 14 amino acids. The CDR3, as DNA: TGTGCCAGCATTACCCGACAGGACAATCAGCCCCAGCATTTT. This translates into CASITRQDNQPQHF.

The chain has TRBV12-3 or TRBV12-4 and TRBJ1-1; D is unclear. The V and J ends lost 6 bases and 4 bases respectively, with 12 bases between them. The CDR3 has 13 amino acids. The CDR3 nucleotides read TGTGCCAGCAGCCCATCGGGTCGCACTGAAGCTTTCTTT. Translated: CASSPSGRTEAFF.

This clonotype showed up many times. V usage is TRBV20-1 and J usage is TRBJ1-6; tentatively, D is TRBD1 (5 bases). The CDR3 sequence is 15 residues long. Germline lookup yields CDR1 DFQATT and CDR2 SNEGSKA (reference sequence). The germline V and J ends were trimmed by 2 bases and 11 bases, with 19 bases remaining between them. The CDR3 here is CSARIAATRGAPLHF. Here the CDR3 DNA reads TGCAGTGCTAGAATCGCGGCCACTCGGGGGGCACCCCTCCACTTT.

The rearrangement uses TRBV7-9 and TRBJ2-2, with a weak D call TRBD2 (6 bases). Germline V lookup: CDR1 SEHNR, CDR2 FQNEAQ (reference sequence). The CDR3 contains 16 residues. Trimming took 6 bases from V and 3 from J, leaving 17 bases between them. The CDR3 DNA sequence: TGTGCCAGCAGTCCAGGTAGCGGCTTTTACACCGGGGAGCTGTTTTTT. The encoded protein is CASSPGSGFYTGELFF. Combining the CDR3 with reference TRBV7-9 and TRBJ2-2 gives the whole variable domain DTGVSQNPRHKITKRGQNVTFRCDPISEHNRLYWYRQTLGQGPEFLTYFQNEAQLEKSRLLSDRFSAERPKGSFSTLEIQRTEQGDSAMYLCASSPGSGFYTGELFFGEGSRLTVL.

This clonotype was observed a few times. The chain combines TRBV4-2 with TRBJ2-3; TRBD2 agrees at 9 bases. The V gene's germline CDR1 is LGHNA and CDR2 YNFKEQ. CDR3 length equals 17 residues. The V gene end was trimmed by 1 base and the J gene end by 0 bases; junction bases not matched to a gene: 5. CDR3 residues: CASSQGSSGASTDTQYF. The CDR3 nucleotides are TGTGCCAGCAGCCAAGGTTCTAGCGGGGCAAGCACAGATACGCAGTATTTT.

This clonotype has only a few counts. The chain recombines TRBV7-9 with TRBJ2-3; possible D gene TRBD2, 5 bases. Trimming took off 5 bases at V and 2 bases at J, with 8 bases between the two ends. The CDR3 spans 13 residues. Per germline, CDR1 SEHNR and CDR2 FQNEAQ (reference sequence). CDR3 amino acids: CASSKRDTDTQYF. Written as DNA, the CDR3 is TGTGCCAGCAGCAAGAGGGACACAGATACGCAGTATTTT.

The chain carries TRBV20-1 and TRBJ1-1, with D uncertain. V was pared by 5 bases and J by 1 base, with 11 bases between. Germline V gene data show CDR1 as DFQATT and CDR2 as SNEGSKA (reference sequence). The CDR3 is 13 amino acids. In nucleotides, the CDR3 is TGCAGTGCTGGTGGAGGGCGGAACACTGAAGCTTTCTTT. Protein sequence: CSAGGGRNTEAFF.

In its sample, this clonotype was seen a few times. The CDR3 spells CASSYSTRADTIYF. CDR3 nucleotides: TGTGCCAGCAGTTACTCGACCAGGGCTGACACCATATATTTT. The chain uses TRBV6-5 and TRBJ1-3; tentative D call: TRBD1 (5 bases). V shed 0 bases and J shed 8 bases, with 11 bases lying between them. The CDR3 spans 14 residues. The germline V gene encodes CDR1 MNHEY and CDR2 SVGAGI.

This clonotype was counted at least ten times. The chain links TRBV20-1 to TRBJ2-1; 15 nucleotides align to TRBD2. This CDR3 comprises 17 residues. CDR1 and CDR2 (germline): DFQATT, SNEGSKA (reference sequence). Germline trimming cut 5 bases from V and 2 bases from J; bases unmatched to any gene: 7. The CDR3 reads CSAPGTSGRKAYNEQFF. The CDR3 DNA sequence: TGCAGTGCTCCCGGGACTAGCGGGAGGAAAGCCTACAATGAGCAGTTCTTC.

This clonotype was found once. V is TRBV27 and J is TRBJ2-7; 7 bases map to TRBD1. With 6 bases clipped from V and 6 bases from J, the junction kept 11 bases outside the gene matches. The CDR3 contains 14 residues. Per germline, CDR1 MNHEY and CDR2 SMNVEV (reference sequence). The CDR3 sequence is CASRTGSVNIEQYF. The DNA of the CDR3 is TGTGCCAGCAGGACAGGGAGCGTTAACATCGAGCAGTACTTC.

V is TRBV5-5 and J is TRBJ1-2; D might be TRBD1 (6 bases). CDR3 length: 17 amino acids. CDR1 SGHKS and CDR2 YYEKEE come from the germline V gene (reference sequence). V lost 4 bases and J lost 0, with 19 bases in between. The CDR3 DNA sequence: TGTGCCAGCAGCCGGGGGACACCGGCCGGAGCTAACTATGGCTACACCTTC. Amino acid sequence: CASSRGTPAGANYGYTF.

The table lists this clonotype with a count of one. This chain connects TRBV5-1 to TRBJ1-3; D not certain. The CDR3 is 15 residues long. The V gene lost 5 bases and the J gene lost 0 bases, with 12 bases spanning the gap. CDR1 SGHRS and CDR2 YFSETQ come from the germline V gene. The CDR3 region is CASSWNPSSGNTIYF. CDR3 nucleotide sequence: TGCGCCAGCAGTTGGAACCCGAGCTCTGGAAACACCATATATTTT.

This sequence joins TRBV6-2 or TRBV6-3 and TRBJ2-1; the match to TRBD2 covers 11 bases. The CDR3 contains 15 residues. The germline CDR1 and CDR2 sequences are MNHEY and SVGEGT. J lost 9 bases, V lost 7 bases, and 11 bases had no gene match. The chain's CDR3 is CASKVLAGGSGEQFF. CDR3 in DNA: TGTGCCAGCAAGGTGCTAGCGGGAGGATCTGGTGAGCAGTTCTTC.

In this sample, this clonotype turned up many times. CDR3 coding DNA: TGTGCCAGCAGCCAAGCTTTGGGGAGCGCCGAGCAGTACTTC. Protein product: CASSQALGSAEQYF. V is TRBV14 and J is TRBJ2-7; D may be TRBD2 (5 bases). V shed 1 base and J shed 6 bases, with 13 bases lying between them. Germline CDR1 reads SGHDN; CDR2 reads FVKESK. The CDR3 loop spans 14 amino acids. The full variable domain, completed using reference TRBV14 and TRBJ2-7, is EAGVTQFPSHSVIEKGQTVTLRCDPISGHDNLYWYRRVMGKEIKFLLHFVKESKQDESGMPNNRFLAERTGGTYSTLKVQPAELEDSGVYFCASSQALGSAEQYFGPGTRLTVT.

The chain joins TRBV7-2 to TRBJ2-7; D is uncertain. The CDR3 length is 13 residues. The germline V and J ends were trimmed by 3 bases and 2 bases, with 8 bases remaining between them. Germline CDR1 reads SGHTA; CDR2 reads FQGNSA. The CDR3 DNA reads as TGTGCCAGCAGCTTTGGGGTTACCTACGAGCAGTACTTC. Amino acids: CASSFGVTYEQYF.

This clonotype was seen more than once but under ten times. The chain uses TRBV28 and TRBJ1-2; 7 positions match TRBD1. V gave up 8 bases and J gave up 0 bases; unmatched junction bases: 9. Germline CDR1 is MDHEN and CDR2 is SYDVKM. The CDR3 spans 15 residues. CDR3 DNA sequence: TGTGCCAGCCGGCTGAGACAGGGAGCTAACTATGGCTACACCTTC. Translating it yields CASRLRQGANYGYTF.

This clonotype has at least ten counts. The chain recombines TRBV29-1 with TRBJ2-4; perhaps TRBD1 as D (5 bases). Germline V CDR1 and CDR2: SQVTM, ANQGSEA. This CDR3 has 13 amino acids. Trimming took off 2 bases at V and 5 bases at J, with 10 bases between the two ends. CDR3 DNA sequence: TGCAGCGTTGAAACAGGCGCGGAAAACATTCAGTACTTC. It translates to CSVETGAENIQYF. Full variable domain (missing parts from reference TRBV29-1 and TRBJ2-4): SAVISQKPSRDICQRGTSLTIQCQVDSQVTMMFWYRQQPGQSLTLIATANQGSEATYESGFVIDKFPISRPNLTFSTLTVSNMSPEDSSIYLCSVETGAENIQYFGAGTRLSVL.

This clonotype was detected only a few times. The V and J genes are TRBV5-5 and TRBJ1-2; no clear D. Germline CDR1 SGHKS, CDR2 YYEKEE (reference sequence). V was cut by 0 bases and J by 6 bases, with 6 bases left in between. CDR3 size: 12 residues. The CDR3 region is CASSLDLHGYTF. The CDR3, as DNA: TGTGCCAGCAGCTTGGATTTGCATGGCTACACCTTC.

The chain uses TRBV7-3 and TRBJ1-5, with a weak D call TRBD1 (5 bases). The CDR3 contains 13 residues. V lost 2 bases, J lost 6 bases, and 8 bases lay in between. The germline CDR1 and CDR2 sequences are SGHTA and FQGTGA. The CDR3 spells CASSLSGGQPQHF. DNA of the CDR3: TGTGCCAGCAGCTTATCTGGGGGTCAGCCCCAGCATTTT.